The source of this TCR beta chain is a study of T-cell reconstitution after alpha-beta-depleted transplantation in children. For TCRbeta, the library was prepared with unique molecular identifiers. TCRdb re-analysed the PCR reads in MiXCR, keeping a single row per CDR3 protein. The profile shows roughly 170,000 distinct CDR3 sequences, around 7% of them singletons. Trimming pared 5 bases from V and 5 bases from J, leaving 10 bases between. The germline gives CDR1 MNHEY, CDR2 SMNVEV (reference sequence). The CDR3 is 14 amino acids. The sample in question was PBMCs from the stem cell graft donor, obtained from the stem cell graft. This chain links TRBV27 with TRBJ1-6; the D is unclear. The clonotype was recovered from a human donor who donated a stem cell graft to a child with Wiskott-Aldrich syndrome. The CDR3 bases are TGTGCCAGCAGTCGTCAATTGAATAATTCACCCCTCCACTTT. This gives the protein CASSRQLNNSPLHF.